This TCR beta chain was found in a study of blood T cell repertoires in COVID-19. Assay: immunoSEQ multiplex PCR; the TCRdb copy retains only in-frame clones and omits some. The sample has 200,000 to 250,000 clones, about 90% seen once. This clone has only one observation. The V segment lost 6 bases and the J segment 2 bases; nucleotides outside the gene matches: 8. Looked up from germline, CDR1 is MNHEY and CDR2 is SVGAGI. The CDR3 contains 15 residues. The V call is TRBV6-5, the J call TRBJ2-7; 9 bases are a match to TRBD2. The sequence came from a man aged 25 to 45 who had recovered from COVID-19. Source material: PBMCs or T cells enriched from blood (not recorded which). The CDR3 nucleotides read TGTGCCAGCAGCATGACTAGCGGTTCGCCCTACGAGCAGTACTTC. This sequence encodes CASSMTSGSPYEQYF.